The sequence of this T cell receptor (beta chain) was determined in a study of blood T cells in healthy people across ages. This clonotype was observed a handful of times. CDR3 size: 16 residues. Trimming cost V 0 bases and J 5 bases; bases outside gene matches: 8. CDR1 LNHNV and CDR2 YYDKDF come from the germline V gene (reference sequence). PCR was performed a second time for about 7 to 12 cycles using a sample-barcoded 5' primer and a J-beta primer mix. Tags on each cDNA molecule came from a template-switch adaptor with 12 random nucleotides. TCRdb fed the 5' RACE reads into MiXCR, producing one record per CDR3 protein. This sample carries hundreds of thousands of distinct CDR3 sequences, about 20% of them seen once, and the ten largest clones take about 22%. Peripheral blood, about 9.8 milliliters per donor, was collected. Isolation of PBMCs gave at least 7 million cells per sample.

Sequencing was performed on blood. The chain combines TRBV15 with TRBJ2-5, with 8 positions matching TRBD1. The TCR comes from a man in his 70s in good health. The DNA of the CDR3 is TGTGCCACCAGCAGAGATTTGCAGGGGGCAGGGGAGACCCAGTACTTC. This sequence encodes CATSRDLQGAGETQYF. The full variable domain, with the rest looked up from reference TRBV15 and TRBJ2-5, is DAMVIQNPRYQVTQFGKPVTLSCSQTLNHNVMYWYQQKSSQAPKLLFHYYDKDFNNEADTPDNFQSRRPNTSFCFLDIRSPGLGDTAMYLCATSRDLQGAGETQYFGPGTRLLVL.